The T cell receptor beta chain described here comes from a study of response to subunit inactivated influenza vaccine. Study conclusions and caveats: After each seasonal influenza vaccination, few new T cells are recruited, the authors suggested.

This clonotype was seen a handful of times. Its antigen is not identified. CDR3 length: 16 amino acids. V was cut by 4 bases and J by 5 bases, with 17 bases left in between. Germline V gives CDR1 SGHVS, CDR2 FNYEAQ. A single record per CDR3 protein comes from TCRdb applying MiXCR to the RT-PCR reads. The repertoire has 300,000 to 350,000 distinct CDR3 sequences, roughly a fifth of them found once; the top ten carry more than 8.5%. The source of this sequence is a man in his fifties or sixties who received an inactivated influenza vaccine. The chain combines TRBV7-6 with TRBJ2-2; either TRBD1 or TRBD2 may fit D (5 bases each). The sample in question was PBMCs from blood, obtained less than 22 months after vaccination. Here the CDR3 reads CASSSTPRGGTGELFF. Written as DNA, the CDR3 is TGTGCCAGCAGCTCTACGCCTAGGGGCGGGACCGGGGAGCTGTTTTTT.